This T cell receptor (beta chain) originates from a study of regulatory T cells in long-lasting Graves disease. Study information: More than 5 years of antithyroid drugs with positive TSH receptor antibodies defined persistent Graves' disease. The study's findings and limits: Newly diagnosed disease favored TRBV20-1 and TRBJ2-1 over persistent disease. Patients with persistent disease shared 2,741 public clonotypes, outpacing the roughly 950 shared by new patients.

Regarding this clonotype: Its antigen is not known.

Trimming stripped 2 bases from V and 1 base from J, with 12 bases between. Per germline, CDR1 SNHLY and CDR2 FYNNEI. The CDR3 runs to 16 residues. Arm-PCR of CDR3 regions and iRepertoire HTBI primers were used to build TCR beta libraries. TCRdb redid the calling of the multiplex PCR reads with MiXCR, one entry per CDR3 protein. The sample consists of over 650,000 distinct CDR3 sequences, approximately 29% of them appearing once. Specified time point: persistent/refractory GD, antithyroid drugs over 5 years with positive TRAb. PBMC-extracted RNA yielded the TCR library. This TCR was sampled from a female donor with Graves disease. The chain is built from TRBV2 and TRBJ1-3; no reliable D call. The input for sequencing was peripheral blood mononuclear cells (PBMCs), taken when the disease was refractory, from a patient treated with antithyroid drugs. CDR3 sequence: CASSELPAGSGNTIYF. The DNA of the CDR3 is TGTGCCAGCAGTGAACTCCCTGCGGGGTCTGGAAACACCATATATTTT.